The 31 T cell receptor beta chains presented below share a single source sample, sequenced in a study of a mutant IDH1 vaccine in newly diagnosed glioma. Sequencing was performed with immunoSEQ multiplex PCR; in TCRdb, only in-frame clones are kept and a portion is missing. The sample records 60,000 to 65,000 clones, roughly four fifths being singletons. Their antigens are not known. The time point here: week 47, end of study. Vaccination used 300 ug of mutant IDH1 20-mer peptide per dose, with topical imiquimod. Specimen: PBMCs, collected from a glioma patient whose treatment included an IDH1 peptide vaccine. These receptors originate from a man in his thirties or forties with glioma.

The chain recombines TRBV19 with TRBJ2-2; TRBD1 matches 7 bases. V was pared by 7 bases and J by 6 bases, with 5 bases of the junction left unmatched. The CDR3 has 13 amino acids. Germline V lookup: CDR1 LNHDA, CDR2 SQIVND (reference sequence). Written as DNA, the CDR3 is TGTGCCAGTAACTACGGACAGGCCGGGGAGCTGTTTTTT. Its translation: CASNYGQAGELFF.

The chain uses TRBV5-5 and TRBJ1-1; TRBD1 might be the D (6 bases). The germline V gene encodes CDR1 SGHKS and CDR2 YYEKEE (reference sequence). The V gene lost 1 base and the J gene lost 4 bases, with 14 bases spanning the gap. There are 15 residues in the CDR3. This CDR3 reads CASSLTGMIGTEAFF. The CDR3 bases are TGTGCCAGCAGCTTGACAGGGATGATCGGCACTGAAGCTTTCTTT.

The CDR3: CASSLGGTGNTEAFF. As DNA, the CDR3 is TGTGCCAGCAGTTTAGGGGGGACAGGGAACACTGAAGCTTTCTTT. The gene calls are TRBV28 and TRBJ1-1; 8 bases are a match to TRBD1. Germline V gene lookup returns CDR1 MDHEN and CDR2 SYDVKM. The CDR3 contains 15 residues. Losses at the gene ends were 2 bases for V and 1 base for J; bases not matched to a gene: 3. Combining the CDR3 with reference TRBV28 and TRBJ1-1 gives the whole variable domain DVKVTQSSRYLVKRTGEKVFLECVQDMDHENMFWYRQDPGLGLRLIYFSYDVKMKEKGDIPEGYSVSREKKERFSLILESASTNQTSMYLCASSLGGTGNTEAFFGQGTRLTVV.

In nucleotides, the CDR3 is TGTGCCAGCAGCTTTGACAGGGCGGTGGAAAAACTGTTTTTT. Translation gives CASSFDRAVEKLFF. V usage is TRBV7-9 and J usage is TRBJ1-4; the match to TRBD1 covers 7 bases. CDR3 length: 14 residues. The trim removed 3 bases at V and 8 bases at J, leaving 6 bases unmatched. Germline assignment: CDR1 SEHNR and CDR2 FQNEAQ (reference sequence).

The rearrangement links TRBV27 to TRBJ1-1; a possible D gene is TRBD1 (6 bases). This CDR3 is built from 15 residues. Trimming took off 1 base at V and 5 bases at J, with 14 bases between the two ends. CDR1 is MNHEY, CDR2 SMNVEV, per germline (reference sequence). The CDR3 DNA reads TGTGCCAGCAGTTTATGGGTGGGGGCTGGGACTGAAGCTTTCTTT. Translated, it gives CASSLWVGAGTEAFF.

The chain combines TRBV2 with TRBJ2-5; D gene uncertain. CDR1 is SNHLY and CDR2 is FYNNEI in the germline V gene. The CDR3 is 14 residues long. V was clipped by 7 bases and J by 5 bases, with 17 bases between them. CDR3 nucleotides: TGTGCCAGCAAAGCTGGGCCGAGAGCCGAGACCCAGTACTTC. The encoded protein is CASKAGPRAETQYF. The full variable domain, completed using reference TRBV2 and TRBJ2-5, is EPEVTQTPSHQVTQMGQEVILRCVPISNHLYFYWYRQILGQKVEFLVSFYNNEISEKSEIFDDQFSVERPDGSNFTLKIRSTKLEDSAMYFCASKAGPRAETQYFGPGTRLLVL.

This clone turned up a few times. The chain employs TRBV2 and TRBJ1-4; D is ambiguous. Germline loops: CDR1 SNHLY, CDR2 FYNNEI. The CDR3 runs to 13 residues. With 6 bases removed from V and 8 bases from J, the gap between germline ends came to 13 bases. In DNA, the CDR3 is TGTGCCAGCAGAAAAAGGAAAGGAGAAAAACTGTTTTTT. It translates to CASRKRKGEKLFF.

The V call is TRBV6-8, the J call TRBJ1-1, with D possibly being TRBD1 (6 bases). V dropped 1 base and J dropped 1 base, with 16 bases sitting between them. The CDR3 consists of 17 residues. Germline V gene sequence: CDR1 MNHGY, CDR2 SAAAGT. CDR3 in amino acids: CASSYWERDIGNTEAFF. The CDR3 nucleotides read TGTGCCAGCAGTTACTGGGAAAGGGACATTGGGAACACTGAAGCTTTCTTT.

The V call is TRBV28, the J call TRBJ1-1, with D perhaps TRBD1 (5 bases). V was pared by 5 bases and J by 2 bases, with 12 bases between. The CDR3 length is 14 residues. CDR1 is MDHEN, CDR2 SYDVKM, per germline. The CDR3 nucleotides are TGTGCCAGCAGTCGTGCAGGGCTTAACACTGAAGCTTTCTTT. Encoded protein: CASSRAGLNTEAFF.

This clone was found once. J is TRBJ2-3 and V is TRBV28; TRBD1 agrees at 7 bases. V trimming: 4 bases; J trimming: 4 bases; junction bases outside the gene matches: 8. This CDR3 comprises 15 residues. Germline V lookup: CDR1 MDHEN, CDR2 SYDVKM. The CDR3 region is CASSSRQGIADTQYF. The CDR3 DNA follows: TGTGCCAGCAGTTCCCGACAGGGTATTGCAGATACGCAGTATTTT. The complete variable domain, with remaining parts taken from reference TRBV28 and TRBJ2-3, reads DVKVTQSSRYLVKRTGEKVFLECVQDMDHENMFWYRQDPGLGLRLIYFSYDVKMKEKGDIPEGYSVSREKKERFSLILESASTNQTSMYLCASSSRQGIADTQYFGPGTRLTVL.

This chain connects TRBV12-5 to TRBJ2-1; no definite D call. This CDR3 has 15 amino acids. The germline CDR1 and CDR2 sequences are LGHNT and FRNRAP. Between the trimmed V and J ends, which lost 2 bases and 9 bases, there was a span of 17 bases. The CDR3 DNA is TGTGCTAGTGGTTTGATCCACCCTAGGGCTAGTGAGCAGTTCTTC. It translates to CASGLIHPRASEQFF.

The V gene is TRBV29-1, the J gene TRBJ1-1, with TRBD1 matching over 8 bases. The CDR3 loop spans 12 amino acids. CDR1 SQVTM and CDR2 ANQGSEA come from the germline V gene. Trimming removed 6 bases from V and 1 base from J; junction bases left unmatched: 1. The CDR3: CSVDRGNTEAFF. CDR3 nucleotides: TGCAGCGTCGACAGGGGGAACACTGAAGCTTTCTTT. Complete variable domain (other parts from reference TRBV29-1 and TRBJ1-1): SAVISQKPSRDICQRGTSLTIQCQVDSQVTMMFWYRQQPGQSLTLIATANQGSEATYESGFVIDKFPISRPNLTFSTLTVSNMSPEDSSIYLCSVDRGNTEAFFGQGTRLTVV.

The CDR3 DNA reads as TGTGCTAGTGGTTTGAATATAGCGGGGGGATCTGAGCAGTTCTTC. It specifies CASGLNIAGGSEQFF. This chain connects TRBV12-5 to TRBJ2-1; TRBD2 matches at 10 bases. V trimming: 2 bases; J trimming: 9 bases; junction bases outside the gene matches: 7. The CDR3 sequence is 15 residues long. CDR1 is LGHNT and CDR2 is FRNRAP in the germline V gene. The whole variable domain, remainder taken from reference TRBV12-5 and TRBJ2-1, is DARVTQTPRHKVTEMGQEVTMRCQPILGHNTVFWYRQTMMQGLELLAYFRNRAPLDDSGMPKDRFSAEMPDATLATLKIQPSEPRDSAVYFCASGLNIAGGSEQFFGPGTRLTVL.

V usage is TRBV7-2 and J usage is TRBJ2-5; D may be TRBD2 (5 bases). Germline V gene sequence: CDR1 SGHTA, CDR2 FQGNSA. The CDR3 covers 13 residues. Trimming removed 3 bases at V and 7 bases at J, with 12 bases between. In DNA form, the CDR3 reads TGTGCCAGCAGCTTGGGGAGTCAGGCGACCCAGTACTTC. Amino acid sequence: CASSLGSQATQYF.

This chain joins TRBV29-1 and TRBJ1-3; D gene uncertain. V was shortened by 4 bases and J by 0 bases, with 10 bases between the two germline ends. The germline V gene encodes CDR1 SQVTM and CDR2 ANQGSEA. This CDR3 is 14 amino acids long. The CDR3: CSVVGESSGNTIYF. CDR3 coding DNA: TGCAGCGTTGTCGGGGAAAGCTCTGGAAACACCATATATTTT.

The genes are TRBV18 and TRBJ1-5, with TRBD1 matching over 9 bases. Losses at the gene ends were 6 bases for V and 5 bases for J; bases not matched to a gene: 5. This CDR3 contains 14 residues. Germline values: CDR1 KGHSH, CDR2 LQKENI. In DNA form, the CDR3 reads TGTGCCAGCTCGCAACAGGGGGCCGATCAGCCCCAGCATTTT. This encodes CASSQQGADQPQHF.

The J gene is TRBJ2-5, the V gene TRBV5-1, with D perhaps given as TRBD1 or TRBD2 (5 bases each). Near its end, the DNA agrees better with TRBJ2-7, so the J call may be wrong. CDR1 is SGHRS, CDR2 YFSETQ, per germline. The CDR3 totals 14 residues. CDR3 nucleotide sequence: TGCGCCAGCAGCTTGGCCCAGGGACCCTACGAGCAGTACTTC. Protein product: CASSLAQGPYEQYF.

This clone was seen just once. V usage is TRBV29-1 and J usage is TRBJ1-4; D is unresolved. Trimming took off 4 bases at V and 10 bases at J, with 10 bases between the two ends. The germline V gene has CDR1 SQVTM and CDR2 ANQGSEA. There are 11 residues in the CDR3. CDR3 DNA: TGCAGCGTTGTAGGCGGAGGAAAACTGTTTTTT. This sequence encodes CSVVGGGKLFF.

On this clone itself: One end of the junction is discordant with germline, which a read error may explain. This chain links TRBV18 with TRBJ1-1; D is perhaps TRBD1 (5 bases). The CDR3 spans 16 residues. Germline V gene data show CDR1 as KGHSH and CDR2 as LQKENI. The CDR3 sequence: CASSPRKGEMNTEAFF. CDR3 nucleotides: TGTGCCAGCTCACCACGGAAAGGGGAGATGAATACTGAAGCTTTCTTT.

The rearrangement uses TRBV28 and TRBJ1-3; the D gene is possibly TRBD1 (5 bases). CDR3 size: 17 residues. V lost 6 bases to trimming and J lost 2 bases, with 20 bases between them. Germline V lookup: CDR1 MDHEN, CDR2 SYDVKM. The CDR3 is CASRGIIIRETGNTIYF. CDR3 nucleotides: TGTGCCAGCAGGGGGATCATTATCAGGGAGACTGGAAACACCATATATTTT. The whole variable domain, remainder taken from reference TRBV28 and TRBJ1-3, is DVKVTQSSRYLVKRTGEKVFLECVQDMDHENMFWYRQDPGLGLRLIYFSYDVKMKEKGDIPEGYSVSREKKERFSLILESASTNQTSMYLCASRGIIIRETGNTIYFGEGSWLTVV.

The CDR3 protein is CASSIPGQGARSGNQPQHF. The DNA of the CDR3 is TGCGCCAGCAGCATTCCGGGACAGGGGGCACGATCGGGCAATCAGCCCCAGCATTTT. V usage is TRBV4-1 and J usage is TRBJ1-5; TRBD1 matches 12 bases. The CDR3 has 19 amino acids. In germline, CDR1 is MGHRA, CDR2 YSYEKL. Unmatched junction bases numbered 13, after V lost 5 bases and J lost 2 bases.

In regard to this clone: One end of the junction is discordant with germline, which a read error may explain. In the same sample, other DNA sequences code for this CDR3. The genes are TRBV6-5 and TRBJ1-1; D not certain. This CDR3 has 13 residues. Germline V gives CDR1 MNHEY, CDR2 SVGAGI. As DNA, the CDR3 is TGTGCTAGCAGTTACGGACGGAACACTGAAGCTTTCTTT. It codes for CASSYGRNTEAFF.

The chain links TRBV6-5 to TRBJ2-6, with D perhaps assigned TRBD1 or TRBD2 (5 bases each). The germline gives CDR1 MNHEY, CDR2 SVGAGI. The CDR3 has 16 residues. Trimming pared 0 bases from V and 8 bases from J, leaving 14 bases between. The CDR3 spells CASSYSRGIWTNVLTF. For the CDR3, the DNA is TGTGCCAGCAGTTACTCGAGGGGTATATGGACCAACGTCCTGACTTTC.

Remarks on this clone: Other DNA sequences from this sample encode an identical CDR3 as well. The DNA of the CDR3 is TGTGCCAGCAGACAAACCTCAGGCGAGAATGAAAAACTGTTTTTT. Its protein is CASRQTSGENEKLFF. The genes are TRBV7-9 and TRBJ1-4, with D uncertain. The CDR3 consists of 15 residues. Germline values: CDR1 SEHNR, CDR2 FQNEAQ (reference sequence). The V end lost 6 bases, the J end lost 5 bases, and 16 bases lay between the germline ends.

The chain has TRBV15 and TRBJ1-2; D remains ambiguous. The germline V and J ends were trimmed by 0 bases and 7 bases, with 21 bases remaining between them. The CDR3 consists of 17 residues. Germline CDR1 LNHNV, CDR2 YYDKDF (reference sequence). CDR3 region: CATSRDLFGWRESGYTF. The CDR3 DNA follows: TGTGCCACCAGCAGAGATCTATTTGGTTGGAGGGAGAGTGGCTACACCTTC. The full variable domain, completed using reference TRBV15 and TRBJ1-2, is DAMVIQNPRYQVTQFGKPVTLSCSQTLNHNVMYWYQQKSSQAPKLLFHYYDKDFNNEADTPDNFQSRRPNTSFCFLDIRSPGLGDTAMYLCATSRDLFGWRESGYTFGSGTRLTVV.

In this sample, this clone turned up a few times. J is TRBJ1-5 and V is TRBV5-1; TRBD1 is a possible D gene (5 bases). Germline lookup yields CDR1 SGHRS and CDR2 YFSETQ. The ends were cut back, 0 bases at V and 9 bases at J, with 13 bases in the middle. This CDR3 has 14 amino acids. In nucleotides, the CDR3 is TGCGCCAGCAGCTTGGACGGGGGGGTCGGGCCCCAGCATTTT. Protein product: CASSLDGGVGPQHF.

This clone was detected a few times. The chain links TRBV27 to TRBJ2-5, with 11 bases fitting TRBD2. The CDR3 length is 16 residues. After removal of 8 bases from V and 0 bases from J, the junction contained 8 bases not matched to a gene. Germline values: CDR1 MNHEY, CDR2 SMNVEV (reference sequence). This chain's CDR3 is CASGTSGALYQETQYF. The CDR3 DNA is TGTGCCAGCGGGACTAGCGGCGCCCTATACCAAGAGACCCAGTACTTC.

The V gene is TRBV5-4, the J gene TRBJ2-3, with D possibly TRBD2 on 6 matching bases. Germline CDR1 is SGHNT and CDR2 is YYREEE (reference sequence). CDR3 length: 14 amino acids. V lost 4 bases, J lost 0 bases, and 9 bases lay in between. CDR3 in amino acids: CASSAGLSTDTQYF. CDR3 DNA sequence: TGTGCCAGCAGCGCGGGACTGAGCACAGATACGCAGTATTTT.

This chain connects TRBV4-1 to TRBJ1-3; D is ambiguous. The CDR3 contains 15 residues. V was shortened by 5 bases and J by 0 bases, with 11 bases between the two germline ends. Germline CDR1 MGHRA, CDR2 YSYEKL. The CDR3 is CASSVSDNSGNTIYF. Here the CDR3 DNA reads TGCGCCAGCAGCGTCTCCGATAACTCTGGAAACACCATATATTTT.

This chain connects TRBV19 to TRBJ1-5; a possible D gene is TRBD1 (6 bases). From germline, CDR1 is LNHDA and CDR2 SQIVND (reference sequence). The CDR3 has 15 residues. Trimming took off 3 bases at V and 3 bases at J, with 12 bases between the two ends. This chain's CDR3 is CASSIIGQLNQPQHF. The CDR3 DNA reads TGTGCCAGTAGTATTATCGGACAGCTCAATCAGCCCCAGCATTTT.

The rearrangement joins TRBV7-9 to TRBJ1-1; D is undetermined. This CDR3 contains 15 residues. V gave up 9 bases and J gave up 2 bases, with 19 bases separating them. Germline V gene sequence: CDR1 SEHNR, CDR2 FQNEAQ (reference sequence). The CDR3 coding sequence is TGTGCCAGAGAACCTCCGGCAGATACTAACACTGAAGCTTTCTTT. This gives the protein CAREPPADTNTEAFF. The full variable domain, completed using reference TRBV7-9 and TRBJ1-1, is DTGVSQNPRHKITKRGQNVTFRCDPISEHNRLYWYRQTLGQGPEFLTYFQNEAQLEKSRLLSDRFSAERPKGSFSTLEIQRTEQGDSAMYLCAREPPADTNTEAFFGQGTRLTVV.